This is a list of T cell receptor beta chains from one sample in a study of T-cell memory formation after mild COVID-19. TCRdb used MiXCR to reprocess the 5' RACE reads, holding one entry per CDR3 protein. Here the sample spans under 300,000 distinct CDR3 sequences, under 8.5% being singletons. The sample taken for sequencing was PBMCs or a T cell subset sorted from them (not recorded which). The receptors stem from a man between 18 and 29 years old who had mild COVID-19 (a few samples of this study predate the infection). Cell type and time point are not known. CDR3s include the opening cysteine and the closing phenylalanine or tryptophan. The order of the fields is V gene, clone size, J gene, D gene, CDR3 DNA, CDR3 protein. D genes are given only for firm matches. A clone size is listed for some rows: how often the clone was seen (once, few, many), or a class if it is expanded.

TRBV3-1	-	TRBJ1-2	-	TGTGCCAGCAGCCTATCATCCAAGGGGGACGGCTACACCTTC	CASSLSSKGDGYTF
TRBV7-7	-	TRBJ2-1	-	TGTGCTAGCAGCTTAAGCGTACGCTCCTACAATGAGCAGTTCTTC	CASSLSVRSYNEQFF
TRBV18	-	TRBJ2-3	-	TGTGCCAGCTCACCACCTCCCACAGATACGCAGTATTTT	CASSPPPTDTQYF
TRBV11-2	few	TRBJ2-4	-	TGTGCCAGCAGCTTATACCCTGCGGGGATAGCCAAAAACATTCAGTACTTC	CASSLYPAGIAKNIQYF
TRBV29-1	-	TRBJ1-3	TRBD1	TGCAGCGTGGACCCGACAGGGGTCGGAAACACCATATATTTT	CSVDPTGVGNTIYF
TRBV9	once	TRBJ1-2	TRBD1	TGTGCCAGCAGCGTAGCCGCAGGGGGGGGGAGCGGCTACACCTTC	CASSVAAGGGSGYTF
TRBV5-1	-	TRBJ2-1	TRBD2	TGCGCCAGCAGCTTGACTAGCGGGGGGATAGCCTACAATGAGCAGTTCTTC	CASSLTSGGIAYNEQFF
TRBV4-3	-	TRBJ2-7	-	TGCGCCAGCAGCCAAGCTCCGCAAACAGGGTCCCAGCAGTACTTC	CASSQAPQTGSQQYF
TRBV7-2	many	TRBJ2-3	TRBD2	TGTGCCAGCAGCCGTCCTCGGGGGGACCCTAGCACAGATACGCAGTATTTT	CASSRPRGDPSTDTQYF
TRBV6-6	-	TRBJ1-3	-	TGTGCCAGCAGGGCGCTTGCCTCTGGAAACACCATATATTTT	CASRALASGNTIYF
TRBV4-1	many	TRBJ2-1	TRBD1	TGCGCCAGCAGCCGACAGGGCCCCACCAACAATGAGCAGTTCTTC	CASSRQGPTNNEQFF
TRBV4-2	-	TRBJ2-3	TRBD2	TGTGCCAGCAGCCAAGACACAGGACTAGCGGGGGGGCCAGGGGATACGCAGTATTTT	CASSQDTGLAGGPGDTQYF
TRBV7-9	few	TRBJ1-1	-	TGTGCCACCGGAGGGGCCAAGAACACTGAAGCTTTCTTT	CATGGAKNTEAFF
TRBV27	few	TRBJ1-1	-	TGTGCCAGCAGTTTAAACTCAGGGGTAACTGAAGCTTTCTTT	CASSLNSGVTEAFF
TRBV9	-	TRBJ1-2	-	TGTGCCAGCAGCGTCGGCGGGGGAGGCTACACCTTC	CASSVGGGGYTF
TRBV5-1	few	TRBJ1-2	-	TGCGCCAGCCGTTTGTCACTGTCAAACTATGGCTACACCTTC	CASRLSLSNYGYTF
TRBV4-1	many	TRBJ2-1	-	TGCGCCAGCAGCCAAGCTATGGTAGAGGCTGAGCAGTTCTTC	CASSQAMVEAEQFF
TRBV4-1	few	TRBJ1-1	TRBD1	TGCGCCAGCACTGGACAGGGGTGGTCGGCTTTCTTT	CASTGQGWSAFF
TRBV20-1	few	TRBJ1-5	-	TGCAGTGCTAGAGGGGGGGTTAATCAGCCCCAGCATTTT	CSARGGVNQPQHF
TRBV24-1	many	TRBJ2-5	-	TGTGCCACCGCGGGAGAGGGGGACCAAGAGACCCAGTACTTC	CATAGEGDQETQYF
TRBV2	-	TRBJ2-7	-	TGTGCCAGCAGGTCGGACCGTCACGAGCAGTACTTC	CASRSDRHEQYF
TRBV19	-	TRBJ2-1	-	TGTGCCAGTAGTATATTGGTGGAGACTGAGCAGTTCTTC	CASSILVETEQFF
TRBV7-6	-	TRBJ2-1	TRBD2	TGTGCCAGCAACCCGGGCGGGGGGGCATACAATGAGCAGTTCTTC	CASNPGGGAYNEQFF
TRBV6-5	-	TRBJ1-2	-	TGTGCCAGCAGTTACTTACAGTGGATAGGCTACACCTTC	CASSYLQWIGYTF
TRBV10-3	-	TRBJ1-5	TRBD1	TGTGCCATCAGTGAGTCCATAATGACAGGGGTAAAGAGGTTGGCTCAGCCCCAGCATTTT	CAISESIMTGVKRLAQPQHF
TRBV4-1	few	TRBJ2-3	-	TGCGCCAGCAGTCCTACTGCCCCGGTGGATACGCAGTATTTT	CASSPTAPVDTQYF
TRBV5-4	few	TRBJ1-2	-	TGTGCCAGCAGCTTGGGGGGCACTTCTATCATCCTAGGCTATGGCTACACCTTC	CASSLGGTSIILGYGYTF
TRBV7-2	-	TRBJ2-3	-	TGTGCCAGCAGCCGGGGGGCCCTATCAAATACGCAGTATTTT	CASSRGALSNTQYF
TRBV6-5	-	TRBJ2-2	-	TGTGCCAGCAGCGGGGGCCCCCCGGGTACCGGGGAGCTGTTTTTT	CASSGGPPGTGELFF
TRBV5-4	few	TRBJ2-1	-	TGTGCCAGCAGCTTGGACTCGGCTTACAATGAGCAGTTCTTC	CASSLDSAYNEQFF
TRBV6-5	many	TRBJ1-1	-	TGTGCCAGCAGCACTACAGGGTCCGAAGCTTTCTTT	CASSTTGSEAFF
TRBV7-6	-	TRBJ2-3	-	TGTGCCAGCAGCCCCTGGAGGGAACGCACAGATACGCAGTATTTT	CASSPWRERTDTQYF
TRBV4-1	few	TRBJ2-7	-	TGCGCCAGCAGCCAAGTTACGGCGGCCAATCCCTACGAGCAGTACTTC	CASSQVTAANPYEQYF
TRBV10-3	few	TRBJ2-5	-	TGTGCCATCTTTGAGACCCAGTACTTC	CAIFETQYF
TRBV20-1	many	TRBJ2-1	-	TGCAGTGCTAGAGTTGGGGGGTCTGTGTTCAATGAGCAGTTCTTC	CSARVGGSVFNEQFF
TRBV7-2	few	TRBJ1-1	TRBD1	TGTGCCAGCAGCTTAGGGACAGGGGTAATTGAAGCTTTCTTT	CASSLGTGVIEAFF
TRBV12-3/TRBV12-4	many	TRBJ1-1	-	TGTGCCAGCAGCTTGAGGAGAAACACTGAAGCTTTCTTT	CASSLRRNTEAFF
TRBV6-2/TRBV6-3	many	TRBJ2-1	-	TGTGCCAGCAGTTACCGCAGGGTAGTAGTCCATGAGCAGTTCTTC	CASSYRRVVVHEQFF
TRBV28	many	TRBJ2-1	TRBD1	TGTGCCAGCAGTCCCCCTCGGACAGGAAAGGAGCAGTTCTTC	CASSPPRTGKEQFF
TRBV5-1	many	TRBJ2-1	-	TGCGCCAGCAGCTTGTCACAAGCCGCTTCCTACAATGAGCAGTTCTTC	CASSLSQAASYNEQFF
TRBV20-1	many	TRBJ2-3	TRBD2	TGCAGTGCTATCCGACTAGCGGGGGGGAGGGATACGCAGTATTTT	CSAIRLAGGRDTQYF
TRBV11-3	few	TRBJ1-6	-	TGTGCCAGCAGCTTGGGGGACGGTTTCAATTCACCCCTCCACTTT	CASSLGDGFNSPLHF
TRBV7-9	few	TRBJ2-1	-	TGTGCCAGCAGCTTACCAGGGGCGGGATACAATGAGCAGTTCTTC	CASSLPGAGYNEQFF
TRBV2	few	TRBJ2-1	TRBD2	TGTGCCAGCAGTGTAGCGGGGGGGCAAAATGAGCAGTTCTTC	CASSVAGGQNEQFF
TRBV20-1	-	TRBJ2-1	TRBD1	TGCAGTGCTAGCCAGGGGGACAATGAGCAGTTCTTC	CSASQGDNEQFF
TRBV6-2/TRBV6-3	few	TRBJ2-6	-	TGTGCCAGCAGCACCGACAGGCTATTAGCGCACTCTGGGGCCAACGTCCTGACTTTC	CASSTDRLLAHSGANVLTF